Each of the 4 T cell receptor beta chains below was sequenced from the same sample in a study of blood T cell repertoires in COVID-19. Sequencing used immunoSEQ multiplex PCR; TCRdb keeps in-frame clones, though not all of them. Among 50,000 to 70,000 clones listed, about 91% were seen once. Sequencing was done on a sample of peripheral blood. The receptor set was obtained from a man in his 60s with acute or convalescent COVID-19.

The chain is built from TRBV6-5 and TRBJ1-5, with TRBD1 matching over 7 bases. Germline trimming cut 7 bases from V and 2 bases from J; bases unmatched to any gene: 5. This CDR3 is 14 amino acids long. Germline CDR1 MNHEY, CDR2 SVGAGI. CDR3 residues: CASTRQGGNQPQHF. The CDR3 DNA sequence: TGTGCCAGCACCCGGCAGGGGGGCAATCAGCCCCAGCATTTT.

This clone was picked up one time. The DNA for the CDR3 is TGCAGCGGCAAGCGGACTACCTACAATGAGCAGTTCTTC. Amino acids: CSGKRTTYNEQFF. This chain links TRBV29-1 with TRBJ2-1; weak D call: TRBD2 (6 bases). The CDR3 contains 13 residues. Germline V gene sequence: CDR1 SQVTM, CDR2 ANQGSEA. Trimming took off 7 bases at V and 2 bases at J, with 12 bases between the two ends.

The rearrangement links TRBV2 to TRBJ1-5, with 7 nucleotides matching TRBD1. V trimming: 8 bases; J trimming: 4 bases; junction bases outside the gene matches: 8. Germline CDR1 reads SNHLY; CDR2 reads FYNNEI. This CDR3 is built from 14 residues. In nucleotides, the CDR3 is TGTGCCAGCGCAAGGGGGCCGGGAAATCAGCCCCAGCATTTT. Its translation: CASARGPGNQPQHF.

J is TRBJ2-7 and V is TRBV28; TRBD1 matches 9 bases. V shed 5 bases, J shed 6 bases, and the junction held 5 bases outside the gene matches. Germline V gene lookup returns CDR1 MDHEN and CDR2 SYDVKM. The CDR3 consists of 13 residues. The CDR3 coding sequence is TGTGCCAGCAGTCTTACAGGGGGCCTCGAGCAGTACTTC. It yields the protein CASSLTGGLEQYF.